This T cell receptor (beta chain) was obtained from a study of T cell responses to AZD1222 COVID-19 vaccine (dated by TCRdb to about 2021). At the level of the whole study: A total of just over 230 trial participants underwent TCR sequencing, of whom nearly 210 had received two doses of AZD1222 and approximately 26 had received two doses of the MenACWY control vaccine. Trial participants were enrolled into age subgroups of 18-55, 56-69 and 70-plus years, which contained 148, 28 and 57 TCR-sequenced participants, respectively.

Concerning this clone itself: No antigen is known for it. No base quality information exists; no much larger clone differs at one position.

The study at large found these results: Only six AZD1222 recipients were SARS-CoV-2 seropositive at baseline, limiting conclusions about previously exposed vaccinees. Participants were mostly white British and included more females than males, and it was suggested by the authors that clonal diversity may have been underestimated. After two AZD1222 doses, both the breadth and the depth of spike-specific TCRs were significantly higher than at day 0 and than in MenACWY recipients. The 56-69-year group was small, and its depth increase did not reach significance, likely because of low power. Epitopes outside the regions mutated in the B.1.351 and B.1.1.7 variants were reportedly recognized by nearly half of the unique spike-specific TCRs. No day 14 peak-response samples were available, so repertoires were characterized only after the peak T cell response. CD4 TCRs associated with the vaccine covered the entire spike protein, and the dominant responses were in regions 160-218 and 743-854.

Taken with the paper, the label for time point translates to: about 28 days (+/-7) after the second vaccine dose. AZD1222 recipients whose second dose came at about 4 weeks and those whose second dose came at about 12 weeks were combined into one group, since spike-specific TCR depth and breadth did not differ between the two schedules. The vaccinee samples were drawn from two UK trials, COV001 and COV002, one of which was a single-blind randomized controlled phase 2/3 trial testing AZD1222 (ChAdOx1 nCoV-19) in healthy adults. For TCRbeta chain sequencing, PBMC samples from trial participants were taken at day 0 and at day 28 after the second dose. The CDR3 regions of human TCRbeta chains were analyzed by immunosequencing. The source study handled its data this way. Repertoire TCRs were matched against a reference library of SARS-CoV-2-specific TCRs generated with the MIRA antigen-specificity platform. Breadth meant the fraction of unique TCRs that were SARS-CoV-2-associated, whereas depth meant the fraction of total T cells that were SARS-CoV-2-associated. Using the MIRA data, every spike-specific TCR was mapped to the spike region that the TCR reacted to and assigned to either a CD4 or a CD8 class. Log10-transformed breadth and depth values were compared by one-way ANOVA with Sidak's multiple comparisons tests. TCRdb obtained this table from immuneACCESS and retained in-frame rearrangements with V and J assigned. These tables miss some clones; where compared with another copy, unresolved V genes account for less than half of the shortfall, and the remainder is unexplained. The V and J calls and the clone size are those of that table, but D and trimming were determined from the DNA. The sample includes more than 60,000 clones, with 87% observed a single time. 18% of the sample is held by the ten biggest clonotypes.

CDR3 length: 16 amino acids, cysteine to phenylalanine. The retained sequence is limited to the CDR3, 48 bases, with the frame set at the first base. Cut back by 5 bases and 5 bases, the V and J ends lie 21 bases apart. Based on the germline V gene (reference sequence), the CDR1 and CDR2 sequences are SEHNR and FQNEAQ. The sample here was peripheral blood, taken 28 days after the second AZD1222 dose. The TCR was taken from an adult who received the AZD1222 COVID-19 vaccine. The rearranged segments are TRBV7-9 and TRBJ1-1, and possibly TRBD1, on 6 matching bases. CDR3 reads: CASSPGRDKQHTEAFF. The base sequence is TGTGCCAGCAGCCCCGGTCGGGACAAACAACATACTGAAGCTTTCTTT.